This T cell receptor (beta chain) was obtained from a study of shared clonotypes between healthy human individuals. Study results and limitations: Shared across a few donors were about 4.8% of the naive CD4 clonotypes. Clonotypes not shared had lower generation probabilities than those common to all four donors.

TCRdb's table, derived via immunoSEQ multiplex PCR, lists solely in-frame clones and lacks some. The data contain hundreds of thousands of clones, 90% to 95% of them singletons. The CDR3 totals 16 residues. Looked up from germline, CDR1 is MNHEY and CDR2 is SMNVEV (reference sequence). With 3 bases clipped from V and 7 bases from J, the junction kept 7 bases outside the gene matches. Remarks on this clone: Antigen specificity is unknown.

The naive CD8 fraction comprised CD45RO-negative cells positively selected for CCR7 and excluded terminally differentiated effector memory CD45RA+ cells. Sequenced material: naive CD8+ T cells sorted from blood. This TCR came from a woman between 25 and 40 years old in good health. The chain recombines TRBV27 with TRBJ2-1; TRBD2 matches at 12 bases. This CDR3 is CASSFLLAGGGNEQFF. CDR3 coding DNA: TGTGCCAGCAGTTTCCTACTAGCGGGAGGTGGTAATGAGCAGTTCTTC.